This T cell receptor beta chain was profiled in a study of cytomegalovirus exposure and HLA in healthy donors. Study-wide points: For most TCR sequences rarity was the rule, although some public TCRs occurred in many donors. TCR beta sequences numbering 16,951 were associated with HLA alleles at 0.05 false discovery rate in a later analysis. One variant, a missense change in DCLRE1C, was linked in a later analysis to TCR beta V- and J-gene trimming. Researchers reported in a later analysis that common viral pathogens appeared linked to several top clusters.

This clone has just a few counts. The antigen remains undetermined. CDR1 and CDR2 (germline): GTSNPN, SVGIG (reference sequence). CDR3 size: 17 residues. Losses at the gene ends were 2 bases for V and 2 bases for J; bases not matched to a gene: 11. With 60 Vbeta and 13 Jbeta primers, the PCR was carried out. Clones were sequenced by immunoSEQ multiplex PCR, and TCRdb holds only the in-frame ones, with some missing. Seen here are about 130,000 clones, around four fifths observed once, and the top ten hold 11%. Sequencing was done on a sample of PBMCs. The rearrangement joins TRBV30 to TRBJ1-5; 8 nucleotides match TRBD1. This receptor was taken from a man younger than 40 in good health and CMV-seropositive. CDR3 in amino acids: CAWSPHRGFRGNQPQHF. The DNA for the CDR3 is TGTGCCTGGAGTCCCCACAGGGGGTTCAGGGGCAATCAGCCCCAGCATTTT.